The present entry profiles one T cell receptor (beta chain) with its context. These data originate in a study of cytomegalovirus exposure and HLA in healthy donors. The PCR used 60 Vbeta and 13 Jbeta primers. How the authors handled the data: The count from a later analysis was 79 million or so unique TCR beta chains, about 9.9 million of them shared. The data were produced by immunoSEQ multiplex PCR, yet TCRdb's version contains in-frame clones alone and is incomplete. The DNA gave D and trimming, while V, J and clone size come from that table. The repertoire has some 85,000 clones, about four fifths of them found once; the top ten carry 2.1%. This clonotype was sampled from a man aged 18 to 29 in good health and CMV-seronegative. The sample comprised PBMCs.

CDR3 nucleotides: TGTGCCAGCAGCCGTAGGGGAGGAGCGGGGTCCTACGAGCAGTACTTC. Translated, it gives CASSRRGGAGSYEQYF. V gene TRBV14 combines with J gene TRBJ2-7; TRBD2 matches 7 bases. Unmatched junction bases numbered 10, after V lost 4 bases and J lost 1 base. Per the germline V gene, CDR1 is SGHDN and CDR2 is FVKESK. The CDR3 covers 16 residues.